What follows describes a single T cell receptor beta chain. Its cognate antigen is unknown. The sample belongs to a study of OX40 agonist ivuxolimab in advanced cancers. Here immunoSEQ multiplex PCR was the method, and the copy in TCRdb shows in-frame clones only, minus some. The sample has over 55,000 clones, approximately 94% seen once. Overall study results and limits: At 0.1-3.0 mg/kg, partial responders had clonal expansion among the lowest observed.

CDR3 length: 15 residues. Germline lookup yields CDR1 SGHRS and CDR2 YFSETQ. Losses at the gene ends were 1 base for V and 5 bases for J; bases not matched to a gene: 9. The chain has TRBV5-1 and TRBJ2-7, with 7 nucleotides matching TRBD1. The sample was CD4+ or CD8+ T cells sorted from blood, taken in a trial of the OX40 agonist ivuxolimab. The receptor's source is an adult with an advanced solid tumor such as melanoma, head and neck, liver or kidney cancer. The CDR3 bases are TGCGCCAGCAGCTTGCAGTGGACAGGTCTAAACGAGCAGTACTTC. Protein sequence: CASSLQWTGLNEQYF.